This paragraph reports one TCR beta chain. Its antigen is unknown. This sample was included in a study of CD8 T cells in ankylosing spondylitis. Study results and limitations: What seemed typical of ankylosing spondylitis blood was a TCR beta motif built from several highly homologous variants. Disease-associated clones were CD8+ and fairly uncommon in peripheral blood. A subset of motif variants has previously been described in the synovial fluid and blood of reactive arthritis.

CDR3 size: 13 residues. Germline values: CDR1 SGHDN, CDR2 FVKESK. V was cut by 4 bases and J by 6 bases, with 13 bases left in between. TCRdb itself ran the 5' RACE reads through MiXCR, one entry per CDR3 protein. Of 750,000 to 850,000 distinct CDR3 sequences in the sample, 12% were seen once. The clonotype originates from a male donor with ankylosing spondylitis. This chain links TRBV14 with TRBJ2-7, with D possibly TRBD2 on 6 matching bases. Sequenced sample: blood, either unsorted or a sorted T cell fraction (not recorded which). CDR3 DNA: TGTGCCAGCAGCCCCCAGGGAGGAGGCGAGCAGTACTTC. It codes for CASSPQGGGEQYF.